What follows are 24 T cell receptor beta chains derived from one specimen sequenced in a study of technical replicates of blood from a few donors. The data were produced by immunoSEQ multiplex PCR, yet TCRdb's version contains in-frame clones alone and is incomplete. The sample holds fewer than 85,000 clones, roughly 94% seen once. The sample taken for sequencing was T cells isolated from PBMCs. The receptors were gathered from a human donor in good health.

This clone was recorded once. CDR3 bases: TGTGCCAGCAGTTCTCCCGTTGAGCGACAGAGCATAAATCAGCCCCAGCATTTT. Its translation: CASSSPVERQSINQPQHF. The chain is built from TRBV28 and TRBJ1-5, with a tentative D call TRBD1 (5 bases). The V and J ends lost 4 bases and 4 bases respectively, with 23 bases between them. CDR3 length equals 18 residues. Germline V CDR1 and CDR2: MDHEN, SYDVKM.

The chain couples TRBV4-1 to TRBJ1-5; D is unresolved. The germline gives CDR1 MGHRA, CDR2 YSYEKL. V was pared by 1 base and J by 6 bases, with 10 bases between. The CDR3 consists of 14 residues. In nucleotides, the CDR3 is TGCGCCAGCAGCCAAGGCAGCGGTCCTCAGCCCCAGCATTTT. It is translated as CASSQGSGPQPQHF.

The chain joins TRBV11-3 to TRBJ2-5; D gene uncertain. Trimming left V 5 bases short and J 2 bases short, with 6 bases between. This CDR3 region has 12 residues. The germline CDR1 and CDR2 sequences are SGHNT and YENEEA. In DNA form, the CDR3 reads TGTGCCAGCAGCCCGCTACAAGAGACCCAGTACTTC. Translation gives CASSPLQETQYF.

The chain links TRBV29-1 to TRBJ2-1, with D perhaps matching TRBD1 (5 bases). This CDR3 has 15 residues. CDR1 SQVTM and CDR2 ANQGSEA come from the germline V gene. Between the trimmed V and J ends, which lost 4 bases and 10 bases, there was a span of 23 bases. CDR3 sequence reads: CSVVWGRQTYGEQFF. In DNA, the CDR3 is TGCAGCGTTGTATGGGGTAGACAGACGTACGGGGAGCAGTTCTTC.

This clone was picked up one time. The rearrangement joins TRBV5-1 to TRBJ2-5, with TRBD2 identical over 7 bases. This CDR3 comprises 16 residues. With 0 bases clipped from V and 5 bases from J, the junction kept 10 bases outside the gene matches. Germline CDR1 is SGHRS and CDR2 is YFSETQ. The CDR3 reads CASSLVLAGSGETQYF. The CDR3 bases are TGCGCCAGCAGCTTGGTATTAGCGGGCTCGGGGGAGACCCAGTACTTC.

This chain uses TRBV19 with TRBJ1-5; 7 bases map to TRBD1. Germline CDR1 and CDR2: LNHDA and SQIVND (reference sequence). V lost 3 bases, J lost 4 bases, and 6 bases stayed unmatched. The CDR3 loop spans 15 amino acids. CDR3 sequence (DNA): TGTGCCAGTAGTATTCGTCAGGGGGTTAATCAGCCCCAGCATTTT. This sequence encodes CASSIRQGVNQPQHF.

The J gene is TRBJ2-5, the V gene TRBV5-6; D is perhaps TRBD2 (5 bases). CDR1 SGHDT and CDR2 YYEEEE come from the germline V gene. This CDR3 is built from 13 residues. Trimming cost V 4 bases and J 8 bases, with 15 bases left between them. The CDR3 DNA follows: TGTGCCAGCAGCCCGCGGGCAACAATTACCCAGTACTTC. This encodes CASSPRATITQYF.

The sample holds one count of this clone. The chain is built from TRBV7-9 and TRBJ2-1; TRBD2 might be the D (6 bases). The germline gives CDR1 SEHNR, CDR2 FQNEAQ (reference sequence). This CDR3 has 18 residues. V gave up 5 bases and J gave up 0 bases, with 20 bases separating them. CDR3 sequence (DNA): TGTGCCAGCAGCCCCCAAGGATGGGGAGGTAGCTCCTACAATGAGCAGTTCTTC. This gives the protein CASSPQGWGGSSYNEQFF.

This clone was counted a single time. The chain is built from TRBV9 and TRBJ2-5; 11 bases fit TRBD2. Germline V gene sequence: CDR1 SGDLS, CDR2 YYNGEE. This CDR3 contains 14 residues. The V and J ends lost 5 bases and 3 bases, in that order; junction bases with no gene match: 3. The CDR3 DNA follows: TGTGCCAGCAGTAGCGGGAGGGCCGAAGAGACCCAGTACTTC. It specifies CASSSGRAEETQYF. Based on the CDR3 plus reference TRBV9 and TRBJ2-5, the full variable domain is DSGVTQTPKHLITATGQRVTLRCSPRSGDLSVYWYQQSLDQGLQFLIQYYNGEERAKGNILERFSAQQFPDLHSELNLSSLELGDSALYFCASSSGRAEETQYFGPGTRLLVL.

This clone has only a few counts. The V and J genes are TRBV7-9 and TRBJ2-5; D remains ambiguous. CDR3 size: 12 residues. The V end lost 8 bases, the J end lost 3 bases, and 10 bases lay between the germline ends. The germline CDR1 and CDR2 sequences are SEHNR and FQNEAQ (reference sequence). CDR3 nucleotide sequence: TGTGCCAGCGCCGTTGCTAAAGAGACCCAGTACTTC. This codes for CASAVAKETQYF.

The V and J genes are TRBV11-2 and TRBJ2-3; D ambiguous. The V gene lost 2 bases and the J gene lost 9 bases, with 9 bases spanning the gap. CDR1 is SGHAT and CDR2 is FQNNGV in the germline V gene. This CDR3 region has 12 residues. The CDR3 region is CASSLQRQTQYF. In DNA, the CDR3 is TGTGCCAGCAGCTTACAGAGGCAGACGCAGTATTTT.

This clone has just a few counts. V gene TRBV11-2 combines with J gene TRBJ2-2; 7 nucleotides match TRBD1. This CDR3 region has 16 residues. Germline CDR1 is SGHAT and CDR2 is FQNNGV. V lost 7 bases, J lost 0 bases, and 8 bases stayed unmatched. The CDR3 is CASTKVGTANTGELFF. The CDR3 DNA is TGTGCCAGCACAAAGGTGGGGACAGCGAACACCGGGGAGCTGTTTTTT.

The rearrangement uses TRBV11-3 and TRBJ2-2; 8 positions agree with TRBD1. CDR3 length: 13 amino acids. V shed 0 bases, J shed 10 bases, and the junction held 1 base outside the gene matches. Germline values: CDR1 SGHNT, CDR2 YENEEA. CDR3 nucleotide sequence: TGTGCCAGCAGCTTAGAACAGGGGGAGGAGCTGTTTTTT. Protein: CASSLEQGEELFF.

This rearrangement joins TRBV6-1 to TRBJ2-3; the match to TRBD2 covers 10 bases. The CDR3 has 17 amino acids. Germline trimming cut 2 bases from V and 2 bases from J; bases unmatched to any gene: 7. Germline V gene data show CDR1 as MNHNS and CDR2 as SASEGT. The CDR3 loop is CASSESSGGPDTDTQYF. The DNA for the CDR3 is TGTGCCAGCAGTGAATCTAGCGGGGGCCCCGACACAGATACGCAGTATTTT.

J is TRBJ2-1 and V is TRBV10-1; TRBD1 agrees at 9 bases. Germline CDR1 and CDR2: WNHNN and SYGVQD (reference sequence). The CDR3 has 17 amino acids. Unmatched junction bases numbered 14, after V lost 6 bases and J lost 5 bases. CDR3 loop: CASRRHAGTGSDNEQFF. The CDR3 DNA reads TGCGCCAGCAGAAGACATGCTGGGACAGGGTCCGACAATGAGCAGTTCTTC.

This clone was seen only once. The V gene is TRBV25-1, the J gene TRBJ1-3; possible D gene TRBD1, 5 bases. The V gene lost 1 base and the J gene lost 2 bases, with 9 bases spanning the gap. CDR1 and CDR2 (germline): MGHDK, SYGVNS. The CDR3 consists of 15 residues. The CDR3 reads CASSEWRGPGNTIYF. DNA for the CDR3: TGTGCCAGCAGTGAATGGAGGGGACCTGGAAACACCATATATTTT.

Turning to this clone: Within the sample, other DNA sequences also encode this same CDR3. The chain joins TRBV13 to TRBJ2-7; D not certain. The V gene lost 0 bases and the J gene lost 4 bases, with 4 bases spanning the gap. The CDR3 has 12 residues. From germline, CDR1 is PRHDT and CDR2 FYEKMQ (reference sequence). CDR3 amino acids: CASSLGRYEQYF. The CDR3 DNA sequence: TGTGCCAGCAGCTTAGGACGGTACGAGCAGTACTTC.

V and J are TRBV5-8 and TRBJ1-1; tentative D call: TRBD1 (5 bases). The CDR3 length is 15 residues. The germline CDR1 and CDR2 sequences are SGHTS and YDEGEE. The germline V and J ends were trimmed by 2 bases and 1 base, with 12 bases remaining between them. The CDR3 DNA reads TGTGCCAGCAGCTTCTTCGGGGGGAGGAACACTGAAGCTTTCTTT. This translates into CASSFFGGRNTEAFF.

This clone was observed once. J is TRBJ1-2 and V is TRBV30; TRBD1 is a possible D gene (5 bases). Germline lookup yields CDR1 GTSNPN and CDR2 SVGIG (reference sequence). The CDR3 has 11 residues. V was cut by 5 bases and J by 4 bases, with 8 bases left in between. The CDR3: CAWGGSYGYTF. In nucleotides, the CDR3 is TGTGCCTGGGGGGGGAGCTATGGCTACACCTTC. Full variable domain (remainder filled in from reference TRBV30 and TRBJ1-2): SQTIHQWPATLVQPVGSPLSLECTVEGTSNPNLYWYRQAAGRGLQLLFYSVGIGQISSEVPQNLSASRPQDRQFILSSKKLLLSDSGFYLCAWGGSYGYTFGSGTRLTVV.

The chain recombines TRBV4-1 with TRBJ2-7; 7 bases fit TRBD1. This CDR3 is 15 amino acids long. The V and J ends lost 4 bases and 9 bases, in that order; junction bases with no gene match: 15. The germline gives CDR1 MGHRA, CDR2 YSYEKL. Here the CDR3 reads CASSLRTGTGQGQYF. CDR3 DNA sequence: TGCGCCAGCAGCCTTCGGACAGGTACGGGGCAAGGGCAGTACTTC.

The J gene is TRBJ2-1, the V gene TRBV28; D might be TRBD1 (6 bases). This CDR3 is built from 13 residues. The germline V and J ends were trimmed by 6 bases and 4 bases, with 10 bases remaining between them. CDR1 and CDR2 from the germline V gene are MDHEN and SYDVKM. CDR3: CASRGTIYNEQFF. The CDR3 DNA follows: TGTGCCAGCAGGGGGACAATATACAATGAGCAGTTCTTC.

CDR3 bases: TGTGCCAGTAGTATAGAGAGGGATCAGCCCCAGCATTTT. Its protein is CASSIERDQPQHF. V gene TRBV19 combines with J gene TRBJ1-5; D not resolved. Germline CDR1 LNHDA, CDR2 SQIVND (reference sequence). The length of the CDR3 is 13 residues. V gave up 0 bases and J gave up 5 bases, with 5 bases separating them.

Of note for this clone: A much bigger clone sits one base away, suggesting this may be a read error. The chain has TRBV28 and TRBJ1-5; TRBD1 aligns across 7 bases. Germline CDR1 and CDR2: MDHEN and SYDVKM. The CDR3 consists of 14 residues. Unmatched junction bases numbered 2, after V lost 4 bases and J lost 2 bases. The chain's CDR3 is CASSYGTGNQPQHF. The DNA for the CDR3 is TGTGCCAGCAGTTATGGGACAGGCAATCAGCCCCAGCATTTT.

The CDR3 nucleotides are TGCGCCAGCAGCCCCCTCTCAGGGCTTGCTAATGAAAAACTGTTTTTT. It is translated as CASSPLSGLANEKLFF. The chain carries TRBV4-1 and TRBJ1-4; possibly TRBD1 for D (5 bases). Trimming left V 4 bases short and J 3 bases short, with 15 bases between. This CDR3 is built from 16 residues. Germline V gives CDR1 MGHRA, CDR2 YSYEKL.